These 25 T cell receptor beta chains were sequenced from one sample in a study of shared clonotypes between healthy human individuals. Clones were sequenced by immunoSEQ multiplex PCR, and TCRdb holds only the in-frame ones, with some missing. This table holds roughly 2 million clones, 90% to 97% found once. The material sequenced was naive CD4+ T cells sorted from blood. Subset meaning: CD45RA+ positively selected. The source is a man in his late teens or twenties in good health.

V and J are TRBV30 and TRBJ2-5; 8 positions agree with TRBD2. The CDR3 is 14 amino acids. Germline trimming cut 3 bases from V and 5 bases from J; bases unmatched to any gene: 8. Germline assignment: CDR1 GTSNPN and CDR2 SVGIG (reference sequence). The CDR3 loop reads CAWRSGSNLETQYF. CDR3 DNA: TGTGCCTGGAGGAGCGGGAGTAATTTGGAGACCCAGTACTTC. Based on the CDR3 plus reference TRBV30 and TRBJ2-5, the full variable domain is SQTIHQWPATLVQPVGSPLSLECTVEGTSNPNLYWYRQAAGRGLQLLFYSVGIGQISSEVPQNLSASRPQDRQFILSSKKLLLSDSGFYLCAWRSGSNLETQYFGPGTRLLVL.

The genes are TRBV18 and TRBJ2-7, with D possibly matching TRBD1 (6 bases). V lost 4 bases, J lost 2 bases, and 12 bases lay in between. The CDR3 is 14 residues long. CDR1 and CDR2 (germline): KGHSH, LQKENI. As DNA, the CDR3 is TGTGCCAGCTCACTAGGACAGACCCCCTACGAGCAGTACTTC. This codes for CASSLGQTPYEQYF. The full variable domain, with the rest looked up from reference TRBV18 and TRBJ2-7, is NAGVMQNPRHLVRRRGQEARLRCSPMKGHSHVYWYRQLPEEGLKFMVYLQKENIIDESGMPKERFSAEFPKEGPSILRIQQVVRGDSAAYFCASSLGQTPYEQYFGPGTRLTVT.

As to this clone: The junction and the germline gene differ at one end; a read error may be behind it. The V call is TRBV7-2, the J call TRBJ2-5, with 11 bases matching TRBD2. Germline CDR1 SGHTA, CDR2 FQGNSA. The CDR3 extends over 14 amino acids. The CDR3 reads CASRLGLAGETQYF. CDR3 DNA: TGTGCCAGCAGATTAGGACTAGCGGGAGAGACCCAGTACTTC.

The genes are TRBV28 and TRBJ2-7; 8 bases agree with TRBD1. V lost 6 bases, J lost 2 bases, and 18 bases stayed unmatched. The CDR3 spans 18 residues. Germline V gene data show CDR1 as MDHEN and CDR2 as SYDVKM. This CDR3 reads CASRGLKIRDRFPYEQYF. The CDR3 DNA sequence: TGTGCCAGCAGAGGTTTGAAAATCCGGGACAGGTTTCCCTACGAGCAGTACTTC.

CDR3 bases: TGTGCCAGTAGGACAACAGGAAGGGCTGGAAACACCATATATTTT. This codes for CASRTTGRAGNTIYF. The rearrangement links TRBV19 to TRBJ1-3; weak D call: TRBD1 (5 bases). In germline, CDR1 is LNHDA, CDR2 SQIVND (reference sequence). The CDR3 spans 15 residues. V lost 6 bases and J lost 2, with 14 bases in between.

A word on this clone: This sample also contains other DNA sequences that code for the same CDR3. V gene TRBV5-1 combines with J gene TRBJ2-3; weak D call: TRBD1 (6 bases). Trimming took off 2 bases at V and 3 bases at J, with 10 bases between the two ends. CDR3 length: 14 amino acids. The V gene's germline CDR1 is SGHRS and CDR2 YFSETQ. The CDR3 protein is CASSLDRPTDTQYF. The CDR3 coding sequence is TGCGCCAGCAGCTTAGACAGGCCGACAGATACGCAGTATTTT.

J is TRBJ1-4 and V is TRBV10-3; D gene unclear. The CDR3 has 12 amino acids. Germline lookup yields CDR1 ENHRY and CDR2 SYGVKD. V was pared by 8 bases and J by 6 bases, with 10 bases between. The CDR3 coding sequence is TGTGCCATCGGCGGGCAGGATGAAAAACTGTTTTTT. Its protein is CAIGGQDEKLFF.

The chain uses TRBV5-4 and TRBJ1-2; tentative D call: TRBD1 (5 bases). Germline loops: CDR1 SGHNT, CDR2 YYREEE (reference sequence). The V end lost 3 bases, the J end lost 8 bases, and 17 bases lay between the germline ends. The CDR3 sequence is 14 residues long. The CDR3 DNA is TGTGCCAGCAGCTGGGACTCATACGTAGAAGGCTACACCTTC. Translation gives CASSWDSYVEGYTF.

The V gene is TRBV29-1, the J gene TRBJ1-2; D gene ambiguous. The V end was cut by 4 bases, the J end by 8 bases, with 11 bases between. CDR1 and CDR2 (germline): SQVTM, ANQGSEA. This CDR3 has 11 amino acids. The chain's CDR3 is CSVGANWGYTF. CDR3 sequence (DNA): TGCAGCGTTGGGGCGAACTGGGGCTACACCTTC. Complete variable domain (other parts from reference TRBV29-1 and TRBJ1-2): SAVISQKPSRDICQRGTSLTIQCQVDSQVTMMFWYRQQPGQSLTLIATANQGSEATYESGFVIDKFPISRPNLTFSTLTVSNMSPEDSSIYLCSVGANWGYTFGSGTRLTVV.

The gene calls are TRBV6-5 and TRBJ2-4; D call uncertain. The germline CDR1 and CDR2 sequences are MNHEY and SVGAGI. Trimming removed 5 bases at V and 5 bases at J, with 1 base between. CDR3 length equals 10 residues. The CDR3 DNA sequence: TGTGCCAGCAGTGAAAACATTCAGTACTTC. Protein: CASSENIQYF.

The chain links TRBV4-1 to TRBJ2-3, with 8 bases fitting TRBD1. Germline V gene sequence: CDR1 MGHRA, CDR2 YSYEKL. V gave up 0 bases and J gave up 5 bases; unmatched junction bases: 7. The CDR3 sequence is 16 residues long. The CDR3 is CASSQEVTGVGDTQYF. CDR3 DNA sequence: TGCGCCAGCAGCCAAGAGGTGACAGGGGTAGGAGATACGCAGTATTTT.

The chain has TRBV19 and TRBJ2-5; no reliable D call. This CDR3 spans 13 amino acids. V lost 3 bases, J lost 2 bases, and 7 bases lay in between. Germline CDR1 is LNHDA and CDR2 is SQIVND (reference sequence). Here the CDR3 DNA reads TGTGCCAGTAGTATCATGAGGCAAGAGACCCAGTACTTC. This codes for CASSIMRQETQYF.

CDR3 amino acids: CASSLGSVGDTQYF. The DNA of the CDR3 is TGTGCCAGCAGCTTAGGGTCAGTGGGAGATACGCAGTATTTT. The chain recombines TRBV7-3 with TRBJ2-3; D remains ambiguous. The CDR3 has 14 amino acids. Trimming left V 2 bases short and J 5 bases short, with 11 bases between. Germline CDR1 is SGHTA and CDR2 is FQGTGA.

V and J are TRBV28 and TRBJ1-2, with 11 bases matching TRBD1. The CDR3 has 15 residues. Germline V gene data show CDR1 as MDHEN and CDR2 as SYDVKM. Unmatched junction bases numbered 7, after V lost 5 bases and J lost 5 bases. The CDR3 region has the DNA TGTGCCAGCAGTCGGGACAGGGGGAGAGGGTATGGCTACACCTTC. Its protein is CASSRDRGRGYGYTF.

The chain uses TRBV6-5 and TRBJ2-2; TRBD2 is a possible D gene (6 bases). Germline lookup yields CDR1 MNHEY and CDR2 SVGAGI. V lost 7 bases to trimming and J lost 5 bases, with 17 bases between them. The CDR3 spans 15 residues. The CDR3 here is CASKNPGGGTGELFF. CDR3 nucleotides: TGTGCCAGCAAAAATCCGGGTGGGGGGACCGGGGAGCTGTTTTTT.

This clone is a singleton in its sample. Different DNA sequences within this sample yield the same CDR3. The J gene is TRBJ2-3, the V gene TRBV6-1; no clear D. Per the germline V gene, CDR1 is MNHNS and CDR2 is SASEGT. V lost 8 bases and J lost 2, with 11 bases in between. The CDR3 has 13 residues. The CDR3 DNA follows: TGTGCCAGCCGAAGAGGCGCCACAGATACGCAGTATTTT. Encoded protein: CASRRGATDTQYF.

The chain couples TRBV10-3 to TRBJ1-3, with 7 bases fitting TRBD1. V gave up 8 bases and J gave up 5 bases; unmatched junction bases: 21. Germline CDR1 ENHRY, CDR2 SYGVKD. This CDR3 is built from 18 residues. CDR3 sequence: CAISTLRWDSLGRNTIYF. The CDR3 coding sequence is TGTGCCATCTCAACACTACGATGGGACAGCCTCGGTCGAAACACCATATATTTT.

This clone was observed a handful of times. The chain carries TRBV21-1 and TRBJ1-4; the table's D call TRBD1 went unverified against the DNA. TRBV21-1 is given as a pseudogene. The CDR3 is made up of 14 amino acids. CDR3 protein: CASSKGQFNEKLFF. The DNA of the CDR3 is TGTGCCAGCAGCAAAGGGCAGTTTAATGAAAAACTGTTTTTT.

V gene TRBV5-1 combines with J gene TRBJ1-2; tentative D call: TRBD1 (5 bases). The germline V gene encodes CDR1 SGHRS and CDR2 YFSETQ. V gave up 0 bases and J gave up 5 bases, with 20 bases separating them. CDR3 size: 17 residues. The CDR3 loop is CASSLVRGDSVVYGYTF. CDR3 coding DNA: TGCGCCAGCAGCTTGGTCCGGGGCGATTCGGTAGTATATGGCTACACCTTC.

V is TRBV6-1 and J is TRBJ1-3; TRBD1 matches at 8 bases. The CDR3 is 13 amino acids. Germline trimming cut 3 bases from V and 9 bases from J; bases unmatched to any gene: 4. The V gene's germline CDR1 is MNHNS and CDR2 SASEGT. The CDR3 is CASSDRGPLTIYF. For the CDR3, the DNA is TGTGCCAGCAGTGACAGGGGGCCCCTCACCATATATTTT.

This clone was observed once. The J gene is TRBJ2-1, the V gene TRBV5-6, with D unresolved. V dropped 3 bases and J dropped 13 bases, with 14 bases sitting between them. Germline CDR1 is SGHDT and CDR2 is YYEEEE. The CDR3 is made up of 12 amino acids. As DNA, the CDR3 is TGTGCCAGCAGCTGGCAACGGGTGGATCAGTTCTTC. It yields the protein CASSWQRVDQFF.

Details on this clone: This sample includes further DNA sequences coding for the same CDR3. This chain joins TRBV30 and TRBJ1-2; D is perhaps TRBD1 (5 bases). The length of the CDR3 is 11 residues. The germline V gene encodes CDR1 GTSNPN and CDR2 SVGIG (reference sequence). Trimming shortened V by 1 base and J by 7 bases, and 7 bases separated the two germline ends. CDR3 residues: CAWSAGAGYTF. In DNA form, the CDR3 reads TGTGCCTGGAGTGCTGGGGCTGGCTACACCTTC. Looking up the rest from reference TRBV30 and TRBJ1-2 gives the full variable domain: SQTIHQWPATLVQPVGSPLSLECTVEGTSNPNLYWYRQAAGRGLQLLFYSVGIGQISSEVPQNLSASRPQDRQFILSSKKLLLSDSGFYLCAWSAGAGYTFGSGTRLTVV.

V gene TRBV11-2 combines with J gene TRBJ1-4; a weak D match, TRBD1 (6 bases). From germline, CDR1 is SGHAT and CDR2 FQNNGV. CDR3 length: 16 residues. The V end was cut by 1 base, the J end by 3 bases, with 12 bases between. This chain's CDR3 is CASSLVLGQPNEKLFF. The CDR3 coding sequence is TGTGCCAGCAGCTTAGTTCTAGGACAGCCTAATGAAAAACTGTTTTTT.

J is TRBJ2-1 and V is TRBV19; a possible D gene is TRBD1 (6 bases). Germline V gene data show CDR1 as LNHDA and CDR2 as SQIVND (reference sequence). CDR3 length equals 16 residues. V was trimmed by 3 bases and J by 5 bases, leaving 17 bases between them. CDR3 DNA sequence: TGTGCCAGTAGTATGTCAGGGGAGTTGGGCCACAATGAGCAGTTCTTC. As protein: CASSMSGELGHNEQFF.

The chain carries TRBV7-8 and TRBJ2-3; 7 positions match TRBD2. The CDR3 runs 18 residues. V trimming: 4 bases; J trimming: 1 base; junction bases outside the gene matches: 14. Per the germline V gene, CDR1 is SGHVS and CDR2 is FQNEAQ. The chain's CDR3 is CASSSDLSSGPRTDTQYF. The CDR3 region has the DNA TGTGCCAGCAGCTCGGACCTCTCTAGCGGCCCCCGCACAGATACGCAGTATTTT.